This T cell receptor (beta chain) was captured in a study of cytomegalovirus exposure and HLA in healthy donors. PCR primers comprised 60 Vbeta and 13 Jbeta primers. Profiling relied on immunoSEQ multiplex PCR, and the TCRdb table lists in-frame clones only, not all of them. The data hold around 180,000 clones, with less than 85% observed a single time. This TCR came from a man aged 40-49 years in good health and CMV-seronegative. Source material: PBMCs.

For the CDR3, the DNA is TGTGCCTGGGACCTCAGTGGGGCAGGCTACACCTTC. Its protein product is CAWDLSGAGYTF. The chain joins TRBV30 to TRBJ1-2; possibly TRBD1 for D (5 bases). This CDR3 contains 12 residues. V gave up 5 bases and J gave up 8 bases, with 15 bases separating them. The germline CDR1 and CDR2 sequences are GTSNPN and SVGIG (reference sequence). The full variable domain, with the rest looked up from reference TRBV30 and TRBJ1-2, is SQTIHQWPATLVQPVGSPLSLECTVEGTSNPNLYWYRQAAGRGLQLLFYSVGIGQISSEVPQNLSASRPQDRQFILSSKKLLLSDSGFYLCAWDLSGAGYTFGSGTRLTVV.